Described below is a single T cell receptor (beta chain) sequence and its context. No cognate antigen has been identified for it. Base quality data are lacking; no much larger clone is found one base away. The library was made by the immunoSEQ multiplex PCR assay. This immuneACCESS table, as held by TCRdb, lists in-frame sequences with V and J called but not all clones. Of the missing ones, under half trace to an unresolved V gene in checked studies; the others have no known cause. The sample has approximately 40,000 clones on record, around 89% of them singletons. Together, the top ten hold 1% to 1.5% of the sample. This sample stems from a study of T cells in narcolepsy listed by TCRdb under 2018. About the study as a whole: Patients with narcolepsy type 1 or type 2 (NT1, NT2) and healthy control donors were enrolled in the study. The study sought autoreactive T cells targeting hypocretin neuron self-antigens (hypocretin, TRIB2) in narcolepsy patients, using TCR Vbeta sequencing to track clonotypes in blood and CSF.

Study-level results and caveats: In plots comparing CSF and blood CD4+ T cell clonotypes from the same patient, HCRT-specific and TRIB2-specific autoreactive clonotypes were highlighted. No sequences matching autoreactive T cell clones were contained in some blood memory CD4+ repertoires from patients and controls. Patients and controls had similar numbers of sequenced blood memory CD4+ clonotypes, with averages of approximately 40,000 in patients and some 35,000 in controls. Autoreactive clonotypes were reported to be detected serially in the blood of the same patients and of different patients, but not in the blood of healthy controls.

The germline V gene (reference sequence) sets CDR1 to LNHDA and CDR2 to SQIVND. Trimming at the junction amounts to 9 bases on V and 5 bases on J, and the germline ends lie 14 bases apart. There are 13 amino acids in the CDR3, from cysteine to phenylalanine inclusive. Only the CDR3 portion is preserved as DNA: 39 bases, with reading frame beginning at the first base. For TCR Vbeta sequencing, memory CD4+ T cells were sorted ex vivo from the peripheral blood of both healthy controls and narcolepsy patients. Sequencing was done on a sample of CD45RA- memory CD4+ T cells from PBMCs. The cell subset or site label of this sample denotes: memory T cells sorted ex vivo from peripheral blood. This TCR was recovered from a human donor with narcolepsy. The V gene is TRBV19 and the J gene is TRBJ2-1, with the D gene possibly TRBD1 or TRBD2, each one fitting 5 bases. At the DNA level, the sequence is TGTGCCAGCTCCGGGACCGGGGACAATGAGCAGTTCTTC. It translates as CASSGTGDNEQFF.